Detailed here is one TCR beta chain. What it recognizes is unknown. Generation of TCR beta cDNA was performed by 5'RACE template switching incorporating UMIs. TCRdb re-called the 5' RACE reads and shows each CDR3 protein once, DNA omitted. The listing contains hundreds of thousands of distinct CDR3 sequences. These data come from a study of T cells expressing NK-cell markers. General study points: One observes that, in several donors, these clonotypes were also the leading ones within the CD3+CD56-NKG2C+ fraction. Of the CD8+ T cell pool in about 6 donors, roughly 1.0-8% was accounted for by dominant NKG2C+ clonotypes.

CDR1 and CDR2 (germline): SGHRS, YFSETQ. The CDR3 totals 15 residues. The sequence derives from a woman between 18 and 70 years old in good health. The specimen was blood T cells: a sorted CD56 or NKG2C T cell subset, CD4+ or CD8+ T cells, or bulk PBMC T cells (not recorded which). The chain combines TRBV5-1 with TRBJ2-1; the TCRdb D gene call, TRBD2, has no DNA to confirm it. CDR3: CASSPPGLAVNEQFF.